Presented here are 18 T cell receptor beta chains from one specimen sequenced in a study of blood T cell repertoires in COVID-19. Only in-frame clones appear in the TCRdb table, and some are missing; sequencing was by immunoSEQ multiplex PCR. The sample has fewer than 250,000 clones; about 86% are singletons. The sample taken for sequencing was PBMCs or T cells enriched from blood (not recorded which). The receptors were gathered from a woman aged 50 to 60 with acute COVID-19.

The rearrangement links TRBV2 to TRBJ2-1; 8 bases line up with TRBD1. Per germline, CDR1 SNHLY and CDR2 FYNNEI. The CDR3 is 14 amino acids. V shed 8 bases and J 6 bases; nucleotides not matched to a gene: 9. The CDR3, as DNA: TGTGCCAGCTCGACAGGGGAATTAAGCAATGAGCAGTTCTTC. The encoded protein is CASSTGELSNEQFF.

The rearrangement uses TRBV18 and TRBJ1-4, with D possibly matching TRBD1 (6 bases). Germline values: CDR1 KGHSH, CDR2 LQKENI. The V end was cut by 6 bases, the J end by 5 bases, with 10 bases between. The CDR3 runs to 13 residues. In nucleotides, the CDR3 is TGTGCCAGCTCCCCTCAGGGGAATGAAAAACTGTTTTTT. The encoded protein is CASSPQGNEKLFF. Complete variable domain (other parts from reference TRBV18 and TRBJ1-4): NAGVMQNPRHLVRRRGQEARLRCSPMKGHSHVYWYRQLPEEGLKFMVYLQKENIIDESGMPKERFSAEFPKEGPSILRIQQVVRGDSAAYFCASSPQGNEKLFFGSGTQLSVL.

CDR3 coding DNA: TGTGCCAGCAGCGCCACAGGGGGCTTTTTTCCAAATCAGCCCCAGCATTTT. Encoded protein: CASSATGGFFPNQPQHF. This chain uses TRBV21-1 with TRBJ1-5; the table's D call, TRBD1, has no DNA check behind it. TRBV21-1 is termed a pseudogene. The CDR3 runs 17 residues.

The rearrangement uses TRBV7-2 and TRBJ2-1; maybe TRBD2 (6 bases). The V gene lost 2 bases and the J gene lost 5 bases, with 13 bases spanning the gap. This CDR3 has 15 amino acids. Per the germline V gene, CDR1 is SGHTA and CDR2 is FQGNSA. CDR3 bases: TGTGCCAGCAGCTTAACGGGACTCCAAAACAATGAGCAGTTCTTC. Residues: CASSLTGLQNNEQFF.

The CDR3 reads CASTLRVSLNYGYTF. The CDR3 DNA reads as TGTGCCAGCACTCTCCGGGTTTCTCTTAACTATGGCTACACCTTC. The chain employs TRBV13 and TRBJ1-2; D is uncertain. Germline V gene sequence: CDR1 PRHDT, CDR2 FYEKMQ (reference sequence). V was trimmed by 7 bases and J by 1 base, leaving 16 bases between them. The CDR3 length is 15 residues.

This sequence joins TRBV30 and TRBJ2-4, with D possibly matching TRBD2 (5 bases). Per germline, CDR1 GTSNPN and CDR2 SVGIG (reference sequence). Between the trimmed V and J ends, which lost 1 base and 1 base, there was a span of 23 bases. The length of the CDR3 is 19 residues. CDR3 region: CAWSANPWVLASAKNIQYF. Written as DNA, the CDR3 is TGTGCCTGGAGTGCAAACCCGTGGGTGCTAGCTTCGGCCAAAAACATTCAGTACTTC.

V and J are TRBV2 and TRBJ2-3; TRBD2 matches at 11 bases. The CDR3 sequence is 16 residues long. Germline V gene data show CDR1 as SNHLY and CDR2 as FYNNEI. V dropped 2 bases and J dropped 4; count of bases not matched to a gene: 5. CDR3 DNA: TGTGCCAGCAGTGAATTTAAACTAGCGGGAGCAGATACGCAGTATTTT. It yields the protein CASSEFKLAGADTQYF.

V gene TRBV2 combines with J gene TRBJ2-1; 10 bases agree with TRBD1. In germline, CDR1 is SNHLY, CDR2 FYNNEI. The CDR3 has 13 residues. Germline trimming cut 5 bases from V and 9 bases from J; bases unmatched to any gene: 4. Here the CDR3 reads CASSPDRGREQFF. In nucleotides, the CDR3 is TGTGCCAGCAGTCCAGACAGGGGGCGTGAGCAGTTCTTC.

The chain combines TRBV18 with TRBJ1-5; perhaps TRBD1 as D (5 bases). CDR1 and CDR2 (germline): KGHSH, LQKENI. V gave up 3 bases and J gave up 6 bases, with 18 bases separating them. This CDR3 has 16 residues. The CDR3 nucleotides read TGTGCCAGCTCACCCGGGACGGGGACTGGGGTTCAGCCCCAGCATTTT. It is translated as CASSPGTGTGVQPQHF.

A few counts support this clone. The J gene is TRBJ1-2, the V gene TRBV28, with 8 bases identical to TRBD1. Per germline, CDR1 MDHEN and CDR2 SYDVKM. CDR3 length equals 14 residues. Trimming removed 4 bases from V and 0 bases from J; junction bases left unmatched: 1. CDR3 loop: CASSYRGTNYGYTF. CDR3 in DNA: TGTGCCAGCAGTTACAGGGGGACTAACTATGGCTACACCTTC.

This clone occurred a few times. The V gene is TRBV6-6, the J gene TRBJ1-5; 9 bases fit TRBD1. Germline V CDR1 and CDR2: MNHNY, SVGAGI (reference sequence). V dropped 4 bases and J dropped 5; count of bases not matched to a gene: 3. The CDR3 is 14 amino acids. The CDR3 DNA reads TGTGCCAGCAGTTCTCGGACAGGGGATCAGCCCCAGCATTTT. Translation: CASSSRTGDQPQHF.

The chain has TRBV9 and TRBJ2-1; D possibly corresponds to TRBD2 (5 bases). CDR1 is SGDLS and CDR2 is YYNGEE in the germline V gene. The CDR3 runs to 12 residues. DNA of the CDR3: TGTCCGTCGTTAGGAGGTATTGGTGAGCAGTTCTTC. It specifies CPSLGGIGEQFF.

The genes are TRBV28 and TRBJ2-7; a weak D match, TRBD2 (5 bases). This CDR3 comprises 12 residues. Germline CDR1 reads MDHEN; CDR2 reads SYDVKM. V lost 8 bases to trimming and J lost 3 bases, with 11 bases between them. CDR3 protein: CASSRGIYEQYF. DNA of the CDR3: TGTGCCAGCTCCCGGGGAATCTACGAGCAGTACTTC.

This clone has only a few counts. V and J are TRBV4-2 and TRBJ2-1; unclear D gene. The germline V and J ends were trimmed by 1 base and 0 bases, with 10 bases remaining between them. From germline, CDR1 is LGHNA and CDR2 YNFKEQ. The CDR3 sequence is 16 residues long. The CDR3 DNA reads as TGTGCCAGCAGCCAAGGAAGCATGAGCTCCTACAATGAGCAGTTCTTC. Residues: CASSQGSMSSYNEQFF.

DNA for the CDR3: TGTGCCATCAGTGACCGGGGAATCTATGGCTACACCTTC. Its protein is CAISDRGIYGYTF. The genes are TRBV10-3 and TRBJ1-2; D unclear. This CDR3 is built from 13 residues. V was clipped by 3 bases and J by 4 bases, with 9 bases between them. Germline CDR1 and CDR2: ENHRY and SYGVKD.

This chain links TRBV7-3 with TRBJ2-1; D not certain. CDR1 SGHTA and CDR2 FQGTGA come from the germline V gene. This CDR3 contains 15 residues. V was trimmed by 2 bases and J by 0 bases, leaving 8 bases between them. The CDR3 region has the DNA TGTGCCAGCAGCTTAGAAGTCAGCTCCTACAATGAGCAGTTCTTC. It yields the protein CASSLEVSSYNEQFF.

J is TRBJ2-3 and V is TRBV13; D not certain. Trimming shortened V by 4 bases and J by 1 base, and 3 bases separated the two germline ends. Germline V gives CDR1 PRHDT, CDR2 FYEKMQ (reference sequence). The CDR3 loop spans 12 amino acids. As DNA, the CDR3 is TGTGCCAGCAGCTCGGGCACAGATACGCAGTATTTT. This gives the protein CASSSGTDTQYF.

The chain is built from TRBV5-6 and TRBJ1-3; a possible D gene is TRBD1 (6 bases). The CDR3 is made up of 16 amino acids. V lost 0 bases to trimming and J lost 5 bases, with 15 bases between them. The germline CDR1 and CDR2 sequences are SGHDT and YYEEEE. The CDR3, as DNA: TGTGCCAGCAGCTTGGCCAATACAGGGAGTAGAAACACCATATATTTT. Translating gives CASSLANTGSRNTIYF. Looking up the rest from reference TRBV5-6 and TRBJ1-3 gives the full variable domain: DAGVTQSPTHLIKTRGQQVTLRCSPKSGHDTVSWYQQALGQGPQFIFQYYEEEERQRGNFPDRFSGHQFPNYSSELNVNALLLGDSALYLCASSLANTGSRNTIYFGEGSWLTVV.